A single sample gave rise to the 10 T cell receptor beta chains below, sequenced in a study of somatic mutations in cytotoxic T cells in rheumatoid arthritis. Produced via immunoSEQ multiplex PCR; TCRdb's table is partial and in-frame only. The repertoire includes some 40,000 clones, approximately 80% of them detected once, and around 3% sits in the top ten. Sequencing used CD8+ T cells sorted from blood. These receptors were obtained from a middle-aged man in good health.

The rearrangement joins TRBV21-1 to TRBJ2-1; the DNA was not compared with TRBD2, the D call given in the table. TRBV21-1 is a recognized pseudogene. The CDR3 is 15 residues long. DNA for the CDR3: TGTGCCAGCAGCAAGACTAGCGGGAAGATTAATGAGCAGTTCTTC. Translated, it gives CASSKTSGKINEQFF.

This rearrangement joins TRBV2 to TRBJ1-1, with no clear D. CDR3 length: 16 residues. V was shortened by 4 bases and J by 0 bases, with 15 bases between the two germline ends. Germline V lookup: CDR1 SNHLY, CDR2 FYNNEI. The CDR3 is CASSARRRGMNTEAFF. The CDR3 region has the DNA TGTGCCAGCAGTGCACGACGACGCGGTATGAACACTGAAGCTTTCTTT.

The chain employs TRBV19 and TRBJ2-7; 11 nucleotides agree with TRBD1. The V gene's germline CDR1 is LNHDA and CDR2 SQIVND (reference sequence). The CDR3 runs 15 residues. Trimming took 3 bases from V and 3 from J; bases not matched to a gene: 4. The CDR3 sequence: CASSIGTGGGYEQYF. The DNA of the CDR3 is TGTGCCAGTAGTATCGGGACAGGGGGGGGCTACGAGCAGTACTTC.

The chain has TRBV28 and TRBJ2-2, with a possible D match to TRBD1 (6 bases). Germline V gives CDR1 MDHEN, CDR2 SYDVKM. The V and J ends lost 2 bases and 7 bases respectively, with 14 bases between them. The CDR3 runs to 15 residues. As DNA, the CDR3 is TGTGCCAGCAGTTTACTCCGGACAGCGAACGGGGAGCTGTTTTTT. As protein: CASSLLRTANGELFF.

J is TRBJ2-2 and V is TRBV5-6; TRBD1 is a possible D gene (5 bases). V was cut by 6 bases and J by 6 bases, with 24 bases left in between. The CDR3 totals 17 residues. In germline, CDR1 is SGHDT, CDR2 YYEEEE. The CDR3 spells CASTMKKDGREAGELFF. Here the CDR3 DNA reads TGTGCCAGCACCATGAAAAAGGACGGCAGGGAAGCCGGGGAGCTGTTTTTT.

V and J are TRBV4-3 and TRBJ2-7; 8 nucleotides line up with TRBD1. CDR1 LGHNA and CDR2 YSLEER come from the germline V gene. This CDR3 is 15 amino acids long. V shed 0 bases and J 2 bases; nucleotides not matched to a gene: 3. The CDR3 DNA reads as TGCGCCAGCAGCCAAGAAGCAGGGGGCCCCTACGAGCAGTACTTC. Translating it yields CASSQEAGGPYEQYF.

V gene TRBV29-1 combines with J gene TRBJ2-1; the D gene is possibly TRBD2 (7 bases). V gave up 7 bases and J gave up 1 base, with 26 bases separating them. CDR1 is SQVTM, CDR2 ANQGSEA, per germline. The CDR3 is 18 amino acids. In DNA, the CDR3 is TGCAGCGCCAGAAGGGGTGGGGGGCTAGCGGTGTCCTACAATGAGCAGTTCTTC. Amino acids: CSARRGGGLAVSYNEQFF.

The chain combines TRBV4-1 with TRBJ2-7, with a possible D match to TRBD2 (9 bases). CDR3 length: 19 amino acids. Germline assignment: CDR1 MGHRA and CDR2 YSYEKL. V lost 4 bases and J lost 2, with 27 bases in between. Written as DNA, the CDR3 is TGCGCCAGCAGCCCCACCCCAGGGGGCGCCTTAGCGGGGGCCTACGAGCAGTACTTC. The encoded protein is CASSPTPGGALAGAYEQYF.

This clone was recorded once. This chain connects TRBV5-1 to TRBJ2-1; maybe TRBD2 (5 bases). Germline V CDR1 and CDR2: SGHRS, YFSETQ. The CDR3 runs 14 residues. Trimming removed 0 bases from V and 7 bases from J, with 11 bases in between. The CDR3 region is CASSLGREANEQFF. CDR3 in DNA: TGCGCCAGCAGCTTGGGTCGGGAAGCTAATGAGCAGTTCTTC.

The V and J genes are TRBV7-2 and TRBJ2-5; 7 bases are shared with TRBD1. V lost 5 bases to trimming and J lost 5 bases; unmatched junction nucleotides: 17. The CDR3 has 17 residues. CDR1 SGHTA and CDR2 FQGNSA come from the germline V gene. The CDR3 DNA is TGTGCCAGCAGCCCCCCGGAAGGGGGCCGACCCTGGGAGACCCAGTACTTC. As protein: CASSPPEGGRPWETQYF.